The clone carrying this TCR beta chain was picked up a small number of times. The antigen is unknown. The data are from a study of vaccination and CD4 T cells after COVID-19. Study information: The post-COVID samples were taken a median around 100 days after diagnosis, anywhere from 35 to 161.

Treatment indicated: approximately nine-day PBMC culture with coronavirus spike peptide pools or control peptides (ViraFEST assay). Sequencing of DNA taken from cultured CD4+ T cells relied on the Oncomine TCR Beta short-read assay. TCRdb analysed the PCR reads with MiXCR anew, one entry per CDR3 protein. The data show 10,000 to 15,000 distinct CDR3 sequences, roughly 31% seen once. Study conclusions and caveats: For convalescent patients, a median roughly 87% of reactive clones surfaced exclusively after vaccination.

The germline CDR1 and CDR2 sequences are ENHRY and SYGVKD. The CDR3 runs 15 residues. The V gene end was trimmed by 6 bases and the J gene end by 2 bases; junction bases not matched to a gene: 6. This clonotype was obtained from a human donor who received a COVID-19 vaccine. The source was CD4+ T cells from blood, cultured in vitro, collected before SARS-CoV-2 vaccination. The rearrangement uses TRBV10-3 and TRBJ2-3; 9 bases are a match to TRBD2. CDR3 DNA: TGTGCCATCAGGGAGGGCGGGGGGGTCACAGATACGCAGTATTTT. It codes for CAIREGGGVTDTQYF.